This T cell receptor (beta chain) was observed in a study of T cells expressing NK-cell markers. Study as a whole: Serological testing identified seven of the eight sequenced donors as HCMV-seropositive and one as seronegative.

Germline V gives CDR1 SGHVS, CDR2 FNYEAQ. This CDR3 contains 17 residues. As the method of synthesis, 5'RACE template switching with UMIs yielded TCR beta cDNA. From the 5' RACE reads, TCRdb lists one entry per CDR3 protein and no DNA. The listing records about 460,000 distinct CDR3 sequences. Regarding the study as a whole: These clonotypes also led the CD3+CD56-NKG2C+ fraction in several donors. NKG2C+ dominant clonotype frequencies in several donors were roughly 1.0-7.5% of CD8+ T cells.

Remarks on this clonotype: The antigen is undetermined.

The chain links TRBV7-6 to TRBJ2-1; the TCRdb D gene call, TRBD2, has no DNA to confirm it. The source material was blood T cells: a sorted CD56 or NKG2C T cell subset, CD4+ or CD8+ T cells, or bulk PBMC T cells (not recorded which). The sequence derives from a woman in her forties or fifties in good health. The CDR3 loop reads CASSSGASGNPYNEQFF.